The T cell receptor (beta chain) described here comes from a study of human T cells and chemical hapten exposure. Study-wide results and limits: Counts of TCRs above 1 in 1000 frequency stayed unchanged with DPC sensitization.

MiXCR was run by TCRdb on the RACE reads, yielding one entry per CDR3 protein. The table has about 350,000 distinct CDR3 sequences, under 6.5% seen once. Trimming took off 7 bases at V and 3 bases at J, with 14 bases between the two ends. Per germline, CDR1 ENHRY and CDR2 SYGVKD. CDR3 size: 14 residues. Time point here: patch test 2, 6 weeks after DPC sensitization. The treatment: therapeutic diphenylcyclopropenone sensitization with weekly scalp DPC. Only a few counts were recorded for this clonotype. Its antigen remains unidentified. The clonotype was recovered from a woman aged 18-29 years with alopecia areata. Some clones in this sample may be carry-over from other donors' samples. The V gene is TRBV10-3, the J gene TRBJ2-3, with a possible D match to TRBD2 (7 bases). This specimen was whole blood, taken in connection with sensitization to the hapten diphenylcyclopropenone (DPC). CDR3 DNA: TGTGCCATCACCAGGGGAGGGGGTACAGATACGCAGTATTTT. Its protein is CAITRGGGTDTQYF.